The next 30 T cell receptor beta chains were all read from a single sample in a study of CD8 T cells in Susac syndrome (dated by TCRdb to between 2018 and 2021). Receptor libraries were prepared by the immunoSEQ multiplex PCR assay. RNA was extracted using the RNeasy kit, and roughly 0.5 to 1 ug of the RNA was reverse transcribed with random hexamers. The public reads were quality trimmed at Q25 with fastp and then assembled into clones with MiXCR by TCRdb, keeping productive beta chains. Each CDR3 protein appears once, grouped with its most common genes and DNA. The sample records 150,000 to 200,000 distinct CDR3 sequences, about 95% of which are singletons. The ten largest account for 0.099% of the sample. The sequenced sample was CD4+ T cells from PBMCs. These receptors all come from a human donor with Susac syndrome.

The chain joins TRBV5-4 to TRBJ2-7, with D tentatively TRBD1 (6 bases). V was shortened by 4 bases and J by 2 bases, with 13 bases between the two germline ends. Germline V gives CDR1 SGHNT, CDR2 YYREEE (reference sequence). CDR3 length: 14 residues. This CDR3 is CASSPEGGTYEQYF. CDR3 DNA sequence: TGTGCCAGCAGCCCAGAAGGGGGTACCTACGAGCAGTACTTC. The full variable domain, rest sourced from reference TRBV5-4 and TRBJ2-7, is ETGVTQSPTHLIKTRGQQVTLRCSSQSGHNTVSWYQQALGQGPQFIFQYYREEENGRGNFPPRFSGLQFPNYSSELNVNALELDDSALYLCASSPEGGTYEQYFGPGTRLTVT.

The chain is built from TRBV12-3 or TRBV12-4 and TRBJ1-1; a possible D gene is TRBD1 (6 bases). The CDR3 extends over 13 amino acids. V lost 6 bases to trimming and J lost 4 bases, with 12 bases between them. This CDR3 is CASRPTGSTEAFF. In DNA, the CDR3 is TGTGCCAGCAGGCCTACAGGGAGCACTGAAGCTTTCTTT.

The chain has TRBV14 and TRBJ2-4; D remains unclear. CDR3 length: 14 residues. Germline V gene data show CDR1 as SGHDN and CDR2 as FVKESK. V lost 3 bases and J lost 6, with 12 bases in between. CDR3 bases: TGTGCCAGCAGCCAGGGGTTGGGTCTAAACATTCAGTACTTC. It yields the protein CASSQGLGLNIQYF.

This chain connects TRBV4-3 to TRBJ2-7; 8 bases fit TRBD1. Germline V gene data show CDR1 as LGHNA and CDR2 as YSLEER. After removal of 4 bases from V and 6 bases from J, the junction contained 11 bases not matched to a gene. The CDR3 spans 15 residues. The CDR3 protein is CASSLERAGGSEQYF. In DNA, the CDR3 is TGCGCCAGCAGCCTCGAACGGGCAGGGGGCAGCGAGCAGTACTTC.

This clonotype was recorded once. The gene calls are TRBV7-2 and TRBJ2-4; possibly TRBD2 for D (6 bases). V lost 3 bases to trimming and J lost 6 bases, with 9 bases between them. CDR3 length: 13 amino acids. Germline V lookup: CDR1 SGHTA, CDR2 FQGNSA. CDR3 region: CASSLGLGNIQYF. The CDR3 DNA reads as TGTGCCAGCAGCTTGGGACTGGGAAACATTCAGTACTTC.

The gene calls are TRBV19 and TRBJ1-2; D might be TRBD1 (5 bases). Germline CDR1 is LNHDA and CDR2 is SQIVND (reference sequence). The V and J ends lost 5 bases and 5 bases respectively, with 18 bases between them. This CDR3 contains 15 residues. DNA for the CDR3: TGTGCCAGTAGTCCCCGGAGGGGATCAGGATATGGCTACACCTTC. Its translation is CASSPRRGSGYGYTF.

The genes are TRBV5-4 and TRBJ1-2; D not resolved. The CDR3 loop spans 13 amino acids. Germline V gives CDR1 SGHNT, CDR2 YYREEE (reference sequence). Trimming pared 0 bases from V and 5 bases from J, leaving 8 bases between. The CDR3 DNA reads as TGTGCCAGCAGCTTGGACGGATTTTATGGCTACACCTTC. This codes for CASSLDGFYGYTF.

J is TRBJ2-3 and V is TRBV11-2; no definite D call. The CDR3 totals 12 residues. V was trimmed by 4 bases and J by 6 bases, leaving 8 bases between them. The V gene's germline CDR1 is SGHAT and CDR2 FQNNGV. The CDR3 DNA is TGTGCCAGCAGCTCCAATGGGGATACGCAGTATTTT. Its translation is CASSSNGDTQYF.

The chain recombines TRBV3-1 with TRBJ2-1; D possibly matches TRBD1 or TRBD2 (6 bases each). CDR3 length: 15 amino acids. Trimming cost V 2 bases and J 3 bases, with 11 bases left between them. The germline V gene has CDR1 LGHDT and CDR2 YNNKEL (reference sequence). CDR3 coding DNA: TGTGCCAGCAGCCAACGTGGGGGGCTCTACAATGAGCAGTTCTTC. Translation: CASSQRGGLYNEQFF.

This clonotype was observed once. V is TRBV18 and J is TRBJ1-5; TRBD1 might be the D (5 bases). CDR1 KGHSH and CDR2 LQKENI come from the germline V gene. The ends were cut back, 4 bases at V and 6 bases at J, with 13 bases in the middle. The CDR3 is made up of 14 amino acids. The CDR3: CASSLGARTQPQHF. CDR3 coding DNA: TGTGCCAGCTCACTAGGGGCACGAACTCAGCCCCAGCATTTT.

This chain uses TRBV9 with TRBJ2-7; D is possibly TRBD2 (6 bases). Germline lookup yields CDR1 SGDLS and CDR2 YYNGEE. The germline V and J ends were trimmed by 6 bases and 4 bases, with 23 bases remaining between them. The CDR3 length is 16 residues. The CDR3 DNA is TGTGCCAGCACCGATCCCAAGTGGGACTCTCAATACGAGCAGTACTTC. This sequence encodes CASTDPKWDSQYEQYF.

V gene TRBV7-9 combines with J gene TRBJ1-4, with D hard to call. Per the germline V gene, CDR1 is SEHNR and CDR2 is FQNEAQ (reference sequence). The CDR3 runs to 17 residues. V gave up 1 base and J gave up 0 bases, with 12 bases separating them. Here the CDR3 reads CASSLEGRHATNEKLFF. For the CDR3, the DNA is TGTGCCAGCAGCTTAGAAGGCCGACATGCAACTAATGAAAAACTGTTTTTT.

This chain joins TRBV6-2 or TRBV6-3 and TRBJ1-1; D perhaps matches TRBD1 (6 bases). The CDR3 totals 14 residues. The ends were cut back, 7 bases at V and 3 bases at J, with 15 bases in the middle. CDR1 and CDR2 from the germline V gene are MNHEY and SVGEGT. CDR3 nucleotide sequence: TGTGCCAGCACCTTGCTGGGGGGCGACACTGAAGCTTTCTTT. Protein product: CASTLLGGDTEAFF.

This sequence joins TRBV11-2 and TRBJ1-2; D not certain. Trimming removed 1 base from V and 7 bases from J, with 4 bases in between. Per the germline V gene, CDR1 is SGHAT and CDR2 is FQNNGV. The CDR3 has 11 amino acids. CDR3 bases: TGTGCCAGCAGCTTAGTGGTTGGCTACACCTTC. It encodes CASSLVVGYTF.

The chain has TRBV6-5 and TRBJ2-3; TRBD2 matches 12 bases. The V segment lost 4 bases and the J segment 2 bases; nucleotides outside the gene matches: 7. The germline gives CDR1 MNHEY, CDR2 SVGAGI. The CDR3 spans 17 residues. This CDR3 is CASSSGTSGRYTDTQYF. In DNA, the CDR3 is TGTGCCAGCAGTTCCGGGACTAGCGGGCGGTACACAGATACGCAGTATTTT.

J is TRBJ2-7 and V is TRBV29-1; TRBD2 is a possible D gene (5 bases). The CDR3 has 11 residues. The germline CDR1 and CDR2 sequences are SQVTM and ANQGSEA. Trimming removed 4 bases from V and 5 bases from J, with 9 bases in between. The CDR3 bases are TGCAGCGTTGCGGGGAAGAACGAGCAGTACTTC. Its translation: CSVAGKNEQYF.

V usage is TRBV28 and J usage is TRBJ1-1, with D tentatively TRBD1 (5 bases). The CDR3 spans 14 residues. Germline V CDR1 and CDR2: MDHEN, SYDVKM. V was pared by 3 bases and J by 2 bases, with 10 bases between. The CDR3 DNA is TGTGCCAGCAGTTTGGGACGTTCCAACACTGAAGCTTTCTTT. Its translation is CASSLGRSNTEAFF.

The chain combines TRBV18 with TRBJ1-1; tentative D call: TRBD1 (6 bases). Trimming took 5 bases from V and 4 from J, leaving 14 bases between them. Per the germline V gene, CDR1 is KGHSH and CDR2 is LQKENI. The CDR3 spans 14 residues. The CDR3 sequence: CASSSQGSVTEAFF. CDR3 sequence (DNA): TGTGCCAGCTCATCCCAGGGGAGCGTCACTGAAGCTTTCTTT.

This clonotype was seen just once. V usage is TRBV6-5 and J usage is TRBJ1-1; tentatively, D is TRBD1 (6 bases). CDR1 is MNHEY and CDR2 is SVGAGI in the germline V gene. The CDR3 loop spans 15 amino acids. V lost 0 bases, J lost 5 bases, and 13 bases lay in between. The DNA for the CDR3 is TGTGCCAGCAGTTACTCGCTCGAGGGGGGAACTGAAGCTTTCTTT. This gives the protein CASSYSLEGGTEAFF.

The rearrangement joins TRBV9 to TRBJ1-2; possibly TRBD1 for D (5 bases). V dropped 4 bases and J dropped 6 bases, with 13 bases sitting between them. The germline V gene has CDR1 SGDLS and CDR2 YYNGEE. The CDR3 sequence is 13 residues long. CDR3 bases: TGTGCCAGCAGCCCTAGGGGAATCAATGGCTACACCTTC. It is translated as CASSPRGINGYTF.

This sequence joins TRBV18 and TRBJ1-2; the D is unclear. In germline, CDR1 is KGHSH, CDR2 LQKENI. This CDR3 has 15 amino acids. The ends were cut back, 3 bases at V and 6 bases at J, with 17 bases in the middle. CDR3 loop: CASSPSFSMIDGYTF. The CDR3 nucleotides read TGTGCCAGCTCACCGTCCTTCTCAATGATCGATGGCTACACCTTC.

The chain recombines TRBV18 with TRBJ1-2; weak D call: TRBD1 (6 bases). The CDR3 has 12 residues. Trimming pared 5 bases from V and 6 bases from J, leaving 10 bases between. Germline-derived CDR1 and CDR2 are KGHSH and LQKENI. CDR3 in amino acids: CASSAQGDGYTF. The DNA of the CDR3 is TGTGCCAGCTCAGCACAGGGCGATGGCTACACCTTC.

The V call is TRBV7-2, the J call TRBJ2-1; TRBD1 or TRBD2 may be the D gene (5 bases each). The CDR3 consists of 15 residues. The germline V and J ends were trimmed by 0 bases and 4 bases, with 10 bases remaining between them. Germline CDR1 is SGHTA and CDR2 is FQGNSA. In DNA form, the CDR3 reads TGTGCCAGCAGCTTAGCGGGACCCACTTACAATGAGCAGTTCTTC. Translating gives CASSLAGPTYNEQFF.

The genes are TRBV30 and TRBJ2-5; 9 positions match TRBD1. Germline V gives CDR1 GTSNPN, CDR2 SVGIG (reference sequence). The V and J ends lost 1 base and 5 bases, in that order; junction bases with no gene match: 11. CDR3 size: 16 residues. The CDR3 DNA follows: TGTGCCTGGAGTGGGCGTAGGGACAGGGTGGGGGAGACCCAGTACTTC. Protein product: CAWSGRRDRVGETQYF.

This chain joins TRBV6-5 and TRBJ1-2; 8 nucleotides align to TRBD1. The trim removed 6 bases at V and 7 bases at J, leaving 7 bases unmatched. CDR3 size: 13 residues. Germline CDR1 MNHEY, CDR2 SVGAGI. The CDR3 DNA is TGTGCCAGCAGCCACAGGGGGAAGGGTGGCTACACCTTC. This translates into CASSHRGKGGYTF.

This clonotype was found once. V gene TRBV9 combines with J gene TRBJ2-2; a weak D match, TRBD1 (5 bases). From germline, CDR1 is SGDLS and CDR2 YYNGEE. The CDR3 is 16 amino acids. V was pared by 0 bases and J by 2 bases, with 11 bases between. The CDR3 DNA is TGTGCCAGCAGCGTAGTTGACAGTTTTAACACCGGGGAGCTGTTTTTT. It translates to CASSVVDSFNTGELFF.

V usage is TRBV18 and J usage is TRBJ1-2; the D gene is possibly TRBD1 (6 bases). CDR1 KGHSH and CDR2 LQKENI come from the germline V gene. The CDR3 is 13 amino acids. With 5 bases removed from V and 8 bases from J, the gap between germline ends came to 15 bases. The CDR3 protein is CASSSDSFRGYTF. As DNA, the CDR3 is TGTGCCAGCTCATCGGACAGTTTTCGAGGCTACACCTTC.

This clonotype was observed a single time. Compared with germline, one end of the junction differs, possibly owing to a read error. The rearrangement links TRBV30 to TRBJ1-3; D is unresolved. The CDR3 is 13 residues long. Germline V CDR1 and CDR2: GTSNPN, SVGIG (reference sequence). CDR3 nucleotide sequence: TGTGCCTGGAGTGTGTCCTCTGAAAACACCATATATTTT. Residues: CAWSVSSENTIYF.

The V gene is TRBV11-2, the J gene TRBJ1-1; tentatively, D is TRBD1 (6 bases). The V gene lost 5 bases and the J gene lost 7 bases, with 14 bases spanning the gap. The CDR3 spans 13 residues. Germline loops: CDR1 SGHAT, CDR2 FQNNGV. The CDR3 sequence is CASSEDRTLEAFF. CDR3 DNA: TGTGCCAGCAGCGAAGACAGGACGCTTGAAGCTTTCTTT.

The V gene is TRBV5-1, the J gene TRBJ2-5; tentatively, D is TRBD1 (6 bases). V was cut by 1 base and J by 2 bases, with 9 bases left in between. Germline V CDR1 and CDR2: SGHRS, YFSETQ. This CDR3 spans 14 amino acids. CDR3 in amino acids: CASSLWGQQETQYF. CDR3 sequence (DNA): TGCGCCAGCAGCTTGTGGGGACAACAAGAGACCCAGTACTTC.